Sequencing of this TCR beta chain was carried out in a study of CD8+CD57+ T cells in acquired aplastic anemia. For CDR3 and TCR beta VDJ profiling, genomic DNA was the template used. MiXCR, applied by TCRdb to the reads, yields one record per CDR3 protein. The sample lists 120,000 or so distinct CDR3 sequences, approximately 40% occurring once. In patients chosen for sequencing, flow cytometry had shown CD8+CD57+ cell expansion. CDR3 length equals 12 residues. V dropped 0 bases and J dropped 10 bases, with 4 bases sitting between them. Germline V gives CDR1 LGHDT, CDR2 YNNKEL (reference sequence). Material: sorted CD4+, CD8+, or CD8+CD57+ T cells (not recorded which) from PBMCs. This clonotype was sampled from a human donor with aplastic anemia. The rearrangement links TRBV3-1 to TRBJ1-6; no reliable D call. The CDR3 DNA reads TGTGCCAGCAGCCAAGAGGGCTCACCCCTCCACTTT. Translation: CASSQEGSPLHF.